A selection of T cell receptor beta chains follows, all from one sample in a study of blood T cell repertoires in COVID-19. Clones were read by immunoSEQ multiplex PCR, and TCRdb kept only the in-frame ones, dropping some. The profile covers around 57,000 clones, with 80% to 90% appearing a single time and around 3.5% taken by the ten largest. The specimen sequenced was peripheral blood. These receptor sequences come from a human donor in a cohort sampled during active COVID-19. Both conserved end residues are part of each CDR3. A D gene is named only where the DNA matches it firmly. The size entry is marked missing in some rows and otherwise reads once, few, many or a size class.

j_call clone_size v_call d_call cdr3_aa cdr3_nt
TRBJ2-2 . TRBV3-1/TRBV3-2 . CASSLNPGNTGELFF TGTGCCAGCAGCCTTAACCCAGGGAACACCGGGGAGCTGTTTTTT
TRBJ1-3 . TRBV18 . CASSPTGTPRPGNTIYF TGTGCCAGCTCACCAACAGGGACCCCTCGCCCCGGAAACACCATATATTTT
TRBJ1-1 . TRBV5-1 . CASRGLGAVNTEAFF TGCGCCAGCAGGGGGTTAGGGGCCGTGAACACTGAAGCTTTCTTT
TRBJ1-2 large TRBV18 TRBD1 CASSPGQGLYGYTF TGTGCCAGCTCACCCGGACAGGGACTCTATGGCTACACCTTC
TRBJ2-1 . TRBV5-6 . CASSFLGNEQFF TGTGCCAGCAGCTTTCTAGGAAATGAGCAGTTCTTC
TRBJ2-3 . TRBV2 TRBD2 CASRVGLALGADTQYF TGTGCCAGCAGGGTAGGACTAGCCCTGGGGGCAGATACGCAGTATTTT
TRBJ2-7 . TRBV6-1 TRBD1 CASSDSGDRGNYEQYF TGTGCCAGCAGTGATTCGGGGGACAGGGGAAACTACGAGCAGTACTTC
TRBJ2-5 . TRBV5-1 TRBD2 CASSLSGQETQYF TGCGCCAGCAGCCTTAGCGGGCAAGAGACCCAGTACTTC
TRBJ2-3 . TRBV13 TRBD2 CASGTSGTDTQYF TGTGCCAGCGGGACTAGCGGGACAGATACGCAGTATTTT
TRBJ1-2 . TRBV5-1 . CASSLGTGNYGYTF TGCGCCAGCAGCTTGGGCACAGGGAACTATGGCTACACCTTC
TRBJ2-3 . TRBV9 . CASSVAGAGGTDTQYF TGTGCCAGCAGCGTAGCCGGGGCAGGGGGCACAGATACGCAGTATTTT
TRBJ1-6 . TRBV5-1 . CASSLDRVLGSPLHF TGCGCCAGCAGCTTGGACAGGGTTTTGGGGTCACCCCTCCACTTT
TRBJ1-2 once TRBV5-6 . CASNPDRSSNYGYTF TGTGCCAGCAACCCGGACAGATCTTCTAACTATGGCTACACCTTC
TRBJ2-2 . TRBV19 . CASRPGDVGTGELFF TGTGCCAGTAGGCCAGGCGATGTGGGCACCGGGGAGCTGTTTTTT
TRBJ2-7 . TRBV11-2 TRBD2 CASSLDEHGGSYEQYF TGTGCCAGCAGCTTAGATGAACACGGGGGGTCCTACGAGCAGTACTTC
TRBJ2-7 . TRBV5-5 . CASSLIADYEQYF TGTGCCAGCAGCTTGATAGCGGACTACGAGCAGTACTTC
TRBJ2-1 . TRBV10-3 TRBD2 CAIGGLAGITPYNEQFF TGTGCCATCGGCGGACTAGCGGGAATTACCCCCTACAATGAGCAGTTCTTC
TRBJ1-1 . TRBV3-1/TRBV3-2 . CASTNGGVGTEAFF TGTGCCAGCACCAACGGGGGGGTCGGGACTGAAGCTTTCTTT
TRBJ1-6 . TRBV19 . CASSIAGELLGNSPLHF TGTGCCAGTAGTATTGCCGGCGAACTCCTCGGGAATTCACCCCTCCACTTT
TRBJ2-7 . TRBV9 TRBD2 CASSRGASQGLAGATYEQYF TGTGCCAGCAGCAGAGGGGCGTCACAAGGACTAGCGGGAGCAACGTACGAGCAGTACTTC
TRBJ2-1 . TRBV10-3 TRBD2 CAISWRGAPNNEQFF TGTGCCATCAGTTGGCGGGGGGCGCCCAACAATGAGCAGTTCTTC
TRBJ1-1 . TRBV21-1 . CASSKALRAEAFF TGTGCCAGCAGCAAAGCTCTCCGGGCTGAAGCTTTCTTT
TRBJ2-3 . TRBV27 TRBD2 CASSFLAGGGADTQYF TGTGCCAGCAGTTTCCTAGCGGGAGGGGGGGCAGATACGCAGTATTTT
TRBJ2-5 . TRBV6-5 . CASSTYQETQYF TGTGCCAGCAGTACTTACCAAGAGACCCAGTACTTC
TRBJ2-1 . TRBV11-3 TRBD2 CASSTGLAGGHNEQFF TGTGCCAGCAGCACAGGACTAGCGGGGGGTCACAATGAGCAGTTCTTC
TRBJ2-5 . TRBV18 . CASSPRATGRGETQYF TGTGCCAGCTCACCTCGGGCGACGGGCCGCGGGGAGACCCAGTACTTC
TRBJ1-2 . TRBV10-3 . CAISESLGSGGYTF TGTGCCATCAGTGAGTCGCTGGGGAGCGGCGGCTACACCTTC
TRBJ2-2 . TRBV18 . CASSPLLPGAGELFF TGTGCCAGCTCACCACTCCTTCCAGGGGCCGGGGAGCTGTTTTTT
TRBJ1-2 . TRBV2 TRBD1 CASSSDRFYYGYTF TGTGCCAGCAGTTCGGACAGGTTTTACTATGGCTACACCTTC
TRBJ1-1 . TRBV7-9 . CASSPAKQGLYTEAFF TGTGCCAGCAGCCCCGCGAAACAGGGTTTGTACACTGAAGCTTTCTTT
TRBJ2-1 few TRBV5-4 . CASSFRDISNEQFF TGTGCCAGCAGCTTTCGAGACATCTCCAATGAGCAGTTCTTC
TRBJ2-7 once TRBV9 TRBD1 CASSAQDRGGNEQYF TGTGCCAGCAGCGCCCAAGACAGGGGGGGGAATGAGCAGTACTTC
TRBJ1-4 . TRBV18 . CASSPRAGATNEKLFF TGTGCCAGCTCACCACGGGCAGGGGCAACTAATGAAAAACTGTTTTTT
TRBJ2-7 . TRBV9 . CASSVGQGLSGYEQYF TGTGCCAGCAGCGTAGGTCAGGGGCTCTCGGGTTACGAGCAGTACTTC
TRBJ2-2 . TRBV19 TRBD1 CASSMTRLRGLGNTGELFF TGTGCCAGTAGTATGACACGACTCAGGGGGCTCGGGAACACCGGGGAGCTGTTTTTT
TRBJ2-7 few TRBV3-1/TRBV3-2 TRBD2 CASSRGLDGGPEQYF TGTGCCAGCAGCCGTGGACTAGATGGGGGTCCCGAGCAGTACTTC
TRBJ2-1 . TRBV7-9 TRBD2 CASRDTSGRNNEQFF TGTGCCAGCAGGGATACTAGCGGGAGAAACAATGAGCAGTTCTTC
TRBJ2-3 . TRBV3-1/TRBV3-2 TRBD2 CASSHLTSGRRSDTQYF TGTGCCAGCAGCCACCTTACTAGCGGGAGGAGGTCAGATACGCAGTATTTT
TRBJ2-7 once TRBV7-7 TRBD1 CASSPSVGQGSYEQYF TGTGCCAGCAGCCCGTCCGTGGGACAGGGGTCATACGAGCAGTACTTC
TRBJ1-1 . TRBV3-1/TRBV3-2 . CASSQTVNTEAFF TGTGCCAGCAGCCAAACAGTGAACACTGAAGCTTTCTTT
TRBJ2-5 . TRBV2 TRBD2 CASTPWGGQETQYF TGTGCCAGCACCCCGTGGGGGGGGCAAGAGACCCAGTACTTC
TRBJ2-7 medium-sized TRBV9 TRBD2 CARPSGQTYEQYF TGTGCCAGACCTAGCGGGCAGACCTACGAGCAGTACTTC
TRBJ1-1 . TRBV19 . CASIAPGSRMAAFF TGTGCCAGTATCGCGCCGGGATCCCGGATGGCAGCTTTCTTT
TRBJ1-2 . TRBV7-3 TRBD1 CASSLQTGEGYTF TGTGCCAGCAGCTTACAGACAGGGGAGGGCTACACCTTC
TRBJ2-3 . TRBV5-4 . CASSPTLSTDTQYF TGTGCCAGCAGCCCTACTCTGAGCACAGATACGCAGTATTTT
TRBJ1-1 . TRBV6-5 TRBD1 CASSSRTGEAFF TGTGCCAGCAGTTCAAGGACAGGGGAAGCTTTCTTT
TRBJ2-3 once TRBV5-5 . CASSLLRVQTTDTQYF TGTGCCAGCAGCTTACTGAGGGTGCAGACGACAGATACGCAGTATTTT
TRBJ1-2 few TRBV5-6 . CASSLLRGSGRYGYTF TGTGCCAGCAGCTTGCTTAGGGGGAGTGGTAGATATGGCTACACCTTC
TRBJ2-3 . TRBV7-9 TRBD2 CASSQRETQYF TGTGCCAGCAGCCAGCGGGAAACGCAGTATTTT
TRBJ2-5 . TRBV6-1 . CASSESWGQLETQYF TGTGCCAGCAGTGAATCTTGGGGGCAGTTAGAGACCCAGTACTTC